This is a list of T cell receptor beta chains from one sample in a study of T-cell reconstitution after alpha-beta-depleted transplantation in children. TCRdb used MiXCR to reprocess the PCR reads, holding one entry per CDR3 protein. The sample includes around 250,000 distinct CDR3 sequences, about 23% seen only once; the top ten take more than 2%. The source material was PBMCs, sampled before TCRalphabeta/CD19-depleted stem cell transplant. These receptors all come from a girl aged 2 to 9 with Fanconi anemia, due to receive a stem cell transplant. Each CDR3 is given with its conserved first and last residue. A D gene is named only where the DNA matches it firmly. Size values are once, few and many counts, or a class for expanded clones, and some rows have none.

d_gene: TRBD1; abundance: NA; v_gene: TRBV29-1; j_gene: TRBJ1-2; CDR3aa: CSVDRGRDYGYTF; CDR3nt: TGCAGCGTAGACAGGGGACGGGACTATGGCTACACCTTC
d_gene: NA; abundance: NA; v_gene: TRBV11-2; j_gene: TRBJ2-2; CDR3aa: CASSFTMTGELFF; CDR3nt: TGTGCCAGCAGCTTTACCATGACCGGGGAGCTGTTTTTT
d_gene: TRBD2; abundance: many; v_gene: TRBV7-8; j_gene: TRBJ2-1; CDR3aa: CASSLTTSSGYNEQFF; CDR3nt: TGTGCCAGCAGCTTAACGACGTCTAGCGGCTACAATGAGCAGTTCTTC
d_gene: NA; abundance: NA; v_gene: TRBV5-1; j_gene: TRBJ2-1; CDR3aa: CASSLAGRDEQFF; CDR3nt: TGCGCCAGCAGCTTGGCCGGGCGGGACGAGCAGTTCTTC
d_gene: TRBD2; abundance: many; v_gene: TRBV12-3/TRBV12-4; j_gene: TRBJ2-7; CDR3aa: CASRGGEERHEQYF; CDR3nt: TGTGCCAGCAGGGGGGGGGAGGAAAGACACGAGCAGTACTTC
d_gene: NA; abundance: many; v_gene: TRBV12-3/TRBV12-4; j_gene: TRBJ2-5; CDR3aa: CASSLGGGGGSQETQYF; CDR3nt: TGTGCCAGCAGTTTAGGAGGGGGCGGGGGTTCCCAAGAGACCCAGTACTTC
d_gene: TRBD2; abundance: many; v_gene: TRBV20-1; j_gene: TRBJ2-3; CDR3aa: CSANLAGSATDTQYF; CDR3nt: TGCAGTGCTAACCTAGCGGGGTCAGCCACAGATACGCAGTATTTT
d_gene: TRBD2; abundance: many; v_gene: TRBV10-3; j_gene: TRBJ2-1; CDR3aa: CATSSPGGTYNEQFF; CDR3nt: TGTGCCACCTCTTCCCCGGGGGGGACGTACAATGAGCAGTTCTTC
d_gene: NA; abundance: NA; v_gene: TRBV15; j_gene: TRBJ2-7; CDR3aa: CATSRTYYEQYF; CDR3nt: TGTGCCACCAGCAGAACTTACTACGAGCAGTACTTC
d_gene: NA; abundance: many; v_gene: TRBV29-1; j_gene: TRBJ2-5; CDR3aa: CSVVEVGETQYF; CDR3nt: TGCAGCGTTGTGGAAGTCGGAGAGACCCAGTACTTC
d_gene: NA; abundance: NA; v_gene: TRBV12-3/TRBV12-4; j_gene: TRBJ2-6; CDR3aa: CASRGYRASGANVLTF; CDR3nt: TGTGCCAGCAGGGGGTACCGAGCTTCTGGGGCCAACGTCCTGACTTTC
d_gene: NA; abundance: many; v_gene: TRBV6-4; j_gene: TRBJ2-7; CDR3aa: CAGSYTGGGEQYF; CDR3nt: TGTGCCGGTTCGTACACAGGGGGAGGGGAGCAGTACTTC
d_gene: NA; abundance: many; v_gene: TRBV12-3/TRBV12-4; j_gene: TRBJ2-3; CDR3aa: CASTISGLSTDTQYF; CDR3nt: TGTGCCAGCACCATCTCAGGTCTTAGCACAGATACGCAGTATTTT
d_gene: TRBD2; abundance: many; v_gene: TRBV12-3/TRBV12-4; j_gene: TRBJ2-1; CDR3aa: CASKGVAGDNEQFF; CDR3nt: TGTGCCAGCAAGGGGGTAGCGGGAGACAATGAGCAGTTCTTC
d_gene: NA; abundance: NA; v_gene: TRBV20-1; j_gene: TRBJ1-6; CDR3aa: CSASTTTRLQGSRSPLHF; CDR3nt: TGCAGTGCTAGTACCACCACCCGGCTACAGGGTAGTCGTTCACCCCTCCACTTT
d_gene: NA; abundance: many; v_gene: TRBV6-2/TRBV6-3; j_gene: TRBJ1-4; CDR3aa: CASNHGDATNEKLFF; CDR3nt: TGTGCCAGCAACCACGGGGACGCAACTAATGAAAAACTGTTTTTT
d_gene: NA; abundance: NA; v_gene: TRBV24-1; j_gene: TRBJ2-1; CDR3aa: CATSLGDDNEQFF; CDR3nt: TGTGCCACCAGTCTCGGGGATGACAATGAGCAGTTCTTC
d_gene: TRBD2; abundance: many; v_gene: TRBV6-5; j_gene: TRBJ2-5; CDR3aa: CASSRRLAGNQETQYF; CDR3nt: TGTGCCAGCAGCCGCCGACTAGCGGGTAACCAAGAGACCCAGTACTTC
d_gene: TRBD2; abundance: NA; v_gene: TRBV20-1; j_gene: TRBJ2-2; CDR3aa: CSARNPGLAGTGELFF; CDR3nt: TGCAGTGCTAGAAATCCGGGACTAGCGGGCACCGGGGAGCTGTTTTTT
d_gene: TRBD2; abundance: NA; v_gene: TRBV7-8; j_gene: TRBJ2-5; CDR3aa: CASSYSGLAGVETQYF; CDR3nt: TGTGCCAGCAGCTATTCGGGACTAGCGGGGGTTGAGACCCAGTACTTC
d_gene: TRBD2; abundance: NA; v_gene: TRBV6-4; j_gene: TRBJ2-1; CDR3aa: CASSRVGLAGNEQFF; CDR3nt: TGTGCCAGCAGTCGCGTGGGACTAGCGGGCAATGAGCAGTTCTTC
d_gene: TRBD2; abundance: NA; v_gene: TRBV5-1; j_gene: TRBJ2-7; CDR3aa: CASSLVLAGGPSSYEQYF; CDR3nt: TGCGCCAGCAGCTTGGTCCTAGCGGGGGGGCCGTCCTCCTACGAGCAGTACTTC
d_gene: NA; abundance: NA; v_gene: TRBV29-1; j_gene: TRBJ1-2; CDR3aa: CSVDQLYGYTF; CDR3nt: TGCAGCGTTGACCAGCTCTATGGCTACACCTTC
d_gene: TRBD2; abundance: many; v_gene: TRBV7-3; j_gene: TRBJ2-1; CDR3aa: CASSLELAGLNEQFF; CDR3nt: TGTGCCAGCAGCTTAGAACTAGCGGGGTTGAATGAGCAGTTCTTC
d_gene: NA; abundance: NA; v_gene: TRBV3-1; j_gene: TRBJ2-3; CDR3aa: CASSHTSSGTDTQYF; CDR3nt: TGTGCCAGCAGCCACACTAGCTCCGGCACAGATACGCAGTATTTT
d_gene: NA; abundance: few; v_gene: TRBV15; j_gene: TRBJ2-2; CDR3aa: CATSRTLRVLPGELFF; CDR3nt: TGTGCCACCAGTCGGACACTCCGGGTCCTACCGGGGGAGCTGTTTTTT
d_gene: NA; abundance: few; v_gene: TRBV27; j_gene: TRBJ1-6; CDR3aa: CASGITAGNSRSPLHF; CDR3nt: TGTGCCAGCGGAATAACCGCCGGGAACAGTCGTTCACCCCTCCACTTT
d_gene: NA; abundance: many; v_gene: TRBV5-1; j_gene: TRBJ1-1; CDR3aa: CASSLTRGNTEAFF; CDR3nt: TGCGCCAGCAGCTTGACCAGGGGGAACACTGAAGCTTTCTTT
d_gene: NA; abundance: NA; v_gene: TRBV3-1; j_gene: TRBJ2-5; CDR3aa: CASSQDTTIQETQYF; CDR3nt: TGTGCCAGCAGCCAAGATACGACTATTCAAGAGACCCAGTACTTC
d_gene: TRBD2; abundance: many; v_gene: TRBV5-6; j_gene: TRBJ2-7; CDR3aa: CASSFSGRSYEQYF; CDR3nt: TGTGCCAGCAGCTTTAGCGGGAGATCCTACGAGCAGTACTTC
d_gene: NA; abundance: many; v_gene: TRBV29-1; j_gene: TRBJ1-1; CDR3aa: CSVGVTTEAFF; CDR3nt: TGCAGCGTTGGAGTTACCACTGAAGCTTTCTTT
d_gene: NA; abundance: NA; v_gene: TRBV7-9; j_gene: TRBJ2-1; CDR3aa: CASSLGPQQFF; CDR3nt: TGTGCCAGCAGCTTGGGACCTCAGCAGTTCTTC
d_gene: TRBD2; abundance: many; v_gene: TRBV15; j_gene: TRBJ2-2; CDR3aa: CATSRSWTSENTGELFF; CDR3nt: TGTGCCACCAGCAGATCCTGGACTAGCGAGAACACCGGGGAGCTGTTTTTT
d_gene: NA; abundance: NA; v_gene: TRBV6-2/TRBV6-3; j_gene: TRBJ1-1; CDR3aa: CASSYQGLGTEAFF; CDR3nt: TGTGCCAGCAGTTACCAGGGGCTAGGCACTGAAGCTTTCTTT
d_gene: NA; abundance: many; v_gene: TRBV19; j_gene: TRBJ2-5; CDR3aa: CASSMGPGSETQYF; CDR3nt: TGTGCCAGTAGTATGGGTCCGGGATCGGAGACCCAGTACTTC
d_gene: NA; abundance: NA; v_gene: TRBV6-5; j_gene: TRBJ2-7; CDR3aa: CASSYGQSSYEQYF; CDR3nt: TGTGCCAGCAGTTACGGGCAGAGCTCCTACGAGCAGTACTTC
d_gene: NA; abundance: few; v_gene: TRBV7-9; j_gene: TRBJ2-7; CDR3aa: CASSFVGGQLSYEQYF; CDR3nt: TGTGCCAGCAGCTTCGTTGGTGGACAGCTCTCCTACGAGCAGTACTTC
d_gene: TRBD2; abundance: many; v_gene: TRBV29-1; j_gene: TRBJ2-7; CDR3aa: CSVDLGRGGVEQYF; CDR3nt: TGCAGCGTTGATTTGGGGCGCGGGGGTGTCGAGCAGTACTTC
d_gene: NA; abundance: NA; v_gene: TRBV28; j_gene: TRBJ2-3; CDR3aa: CASIKGLLATDTQYF; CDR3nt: TGTGCCAGCATCAAAGGCCTCTTGGCCACAGATACGCAGTATTTT
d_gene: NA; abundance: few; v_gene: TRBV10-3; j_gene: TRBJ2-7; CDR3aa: CATGYQDYEQYF; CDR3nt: TGTGCCACCGGATATCAGGACTACGAGCAGTACTTC
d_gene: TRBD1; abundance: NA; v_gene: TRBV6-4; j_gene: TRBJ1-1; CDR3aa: CASSEAQGTYAFF; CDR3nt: TGTGCCAGCAGCGAGGCACAGGGGACGTATGCTTTCTTT
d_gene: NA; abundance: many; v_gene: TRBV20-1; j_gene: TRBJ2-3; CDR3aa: CSAPGPVNPTDTQYF; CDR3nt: TGCAGTGCTCCGGGACCTGTGAACCCCACAGATACGCAGTATTTT
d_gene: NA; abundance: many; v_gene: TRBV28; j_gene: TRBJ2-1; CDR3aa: CASSYLIASYNEQFF; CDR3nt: TGTGCCAGCAGTTACTTGATAGCCTCCTACAATGAGCAGTTCTTC
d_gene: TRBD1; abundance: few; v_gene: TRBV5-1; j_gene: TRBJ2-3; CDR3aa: CASSILRTGGTDTQYF; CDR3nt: TGCGCCAGCAGTATCTTGCGGACAGGGGGCACAGATACGCAGTATTTT
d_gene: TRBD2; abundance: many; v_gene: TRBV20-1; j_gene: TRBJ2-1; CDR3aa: CSASRLAGRGEQFF; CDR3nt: TGCAGTGCTAGCAGACTAGCGGGGAGGGGTGAGCAGTTCTTC
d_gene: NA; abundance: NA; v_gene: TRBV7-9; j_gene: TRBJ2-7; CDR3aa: CASSLNKGINEQYF; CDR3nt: TGTGCCAGCAGCTTAAATAAAGGGATCAACGAGCAGTACTTC
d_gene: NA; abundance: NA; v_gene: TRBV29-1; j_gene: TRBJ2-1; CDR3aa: CSVVDPAQVSSYNEQFF; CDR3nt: TGCAGCGTTGTGGACCCGGCCCAAGTCAGCTCCTACAATGAGCAGTTCTTC
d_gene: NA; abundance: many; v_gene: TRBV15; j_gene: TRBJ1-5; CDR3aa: CATSRGTVYSNQPQHF; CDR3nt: TGTGCCACCAGCAGAGGGACAGTCTATAGCAATCAGCCCCAGCATTTT
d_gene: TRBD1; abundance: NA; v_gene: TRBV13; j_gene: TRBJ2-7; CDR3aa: CASSYRTGSYEQYF; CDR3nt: TGTGCCAGCAGCTATCGGACAGGGAGCTACGAGCAGTACTTC
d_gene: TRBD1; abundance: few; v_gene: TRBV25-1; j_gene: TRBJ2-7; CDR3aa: CASSDSGTGHYEQYF; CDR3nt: TGTGCCAGCAGTGATTCCGGGACAGGGCACTACGAGCAGTACTTC
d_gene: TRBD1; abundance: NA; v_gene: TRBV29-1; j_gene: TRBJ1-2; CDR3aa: CSVEPGQGPYGYTF; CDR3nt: TGCAGCGTTGAACCGGGACAGGGGCCCTATGGCTACACCTTC
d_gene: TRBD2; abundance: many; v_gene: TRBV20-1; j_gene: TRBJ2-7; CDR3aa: CRPVAGTGNEQYF; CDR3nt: TGCAGACCGGTAGCGGGAACGGGTAACGAGCAGTACTTC
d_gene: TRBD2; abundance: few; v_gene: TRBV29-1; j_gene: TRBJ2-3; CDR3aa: CSVEGLAGEDTQYF; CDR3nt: TGCAGCGTTGAAGGTCTAGCGGGAGAGGATACGCAGTATTTT
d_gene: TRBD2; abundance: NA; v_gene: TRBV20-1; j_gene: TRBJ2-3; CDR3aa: CSASDSGGTDTQYF; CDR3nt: TGCAGTGCTAGCGATAGCGGGGGCACAGATACGCAGTATTTT
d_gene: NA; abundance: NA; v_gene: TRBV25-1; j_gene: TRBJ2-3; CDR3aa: CASSEYEDTQYF; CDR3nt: TGTGCCAGCAGTGAATACGAAGATACGCAGTATTTT
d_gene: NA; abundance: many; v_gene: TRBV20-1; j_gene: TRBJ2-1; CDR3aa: CSASNRADEQFF; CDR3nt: TGCAGTGCTAGTAACAGGGCCGATGAGCAGTTCTTC